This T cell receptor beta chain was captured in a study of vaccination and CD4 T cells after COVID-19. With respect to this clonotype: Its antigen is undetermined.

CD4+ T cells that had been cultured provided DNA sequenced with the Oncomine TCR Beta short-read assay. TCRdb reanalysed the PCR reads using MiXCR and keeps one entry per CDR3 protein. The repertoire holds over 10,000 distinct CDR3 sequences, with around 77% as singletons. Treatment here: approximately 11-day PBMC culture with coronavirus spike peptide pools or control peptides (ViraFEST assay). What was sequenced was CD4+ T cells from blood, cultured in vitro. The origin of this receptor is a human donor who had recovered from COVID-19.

Written as DNA, the CDR3 is TGTGCCAGCACCATAAGCCCTTATGGCTACACCTTC. Translated: CASTISPYGYTF. The chain couples TRBV12-3 or TRBV12-4 to TRBJ1-2; no clear D. The CDR3 runs 12 residues. Trimming left V 7 bases short and J 5 bases short, with 11 bases between.